This entry lists 11 T cell receptor beta chains sequenced from one sample in a study of cytomegalovirus exposure and HLA in healthy donors. 60 Vbeta and 13 Jbeta primers were used in PCR. The data were produced by immunoSEQ multiplex PCR, yet TCRdb's version contains in-frame clones alone and is incomplete. This sample lists roughly 73,000 clones; its ten largest clones have around 7.5%. The specimen was PBMCs. The receptors were sampled from a female donor in good health and CMV-seropositive.

The V gene is TRBV6-5, the J gene TRBJ1-4, with a tentative D call TRBD1 (6 bases). The length of the CDR3 is 15 residues. CDR1 is MNHEY and CDR2 is SVGAGI in the germline V gene. Trimming shortened V by 5 bases and J by 6 bases, and 16 bases separated the two germline ends. The CDR3 DNA follows: TGTGCCAGCAGTATATCCAGGGGAGAGGATGAAAAACTGTTTTTT. This gives the protein CASSISRGEDEKLFF.

The rearrangement uses TRBV7-6 and TRBJ2-5; 8 nucleotides line up with TRBD1. The CDR3 spans 14 residues. Germline-derived CDR1 and CDR2 are SGHVS and FNYEAQ. Germline trimming cut 5 bases from V and 5 bases from J; bases unmatched to any gene: 7. In DNA form, the CDR3 reads TGTGCCAGCAGCCTGGGGACAGGTTCGGAGACCCAGTACTTC. Translation gives CASSLGTGSETQYF.

The chain carries TRBV5-1 and TRBJ2-7; tentatively, D is TRBD2 (6 bases). Germline V gene data show CDR1 as SGHRS and CDR2 as YFSETQ. The CDR3 covers 15 residues. V lost 3 bases and J 2 bases, leaving 15 bases between the germline ends. Here the CDR3 reads CASSSHGGATYEQYF. CDR3 sequence (DNA): TGCGCCAGCAGCTCTCATGGCGGGGCCACCTACGAGCAGTACTTC.

The V and J genes are TRBV27 and TRBJ1-6, with a tentative D call TRBD1 (6 bases). The CDR3 is 14 amino acids. CDR1 is MNHEY, CDR2 SMNVEV, per germline (reference sequence). V dropped 3 bases and J dropped 10 bases, with 13 bases sitting between them. DNA of the CDR3: TGTGCCAGCAGTTTCACCAGGGGCCCCTCACCCCTCCACTTT. Amino acids: CASSFTRGPSPLHF.

The chain joins TRBV28 to TRBJ1-1, with a tentative D call TRBD1 (6 bases). V shed 4 bases and J shed 6 bases, with 18 bases lying between them. The CDR3 sequence is 15 residues long. Per germline, CDR1 MDHEN and CDR2 SYDVKM. DNA for the CDR3: TGTGCCAGCAGTTCCCCCGGACAGAGACGACCTGAAGCTTTCTTT. Its translation is CASSSPGQRRPEAFF. Drawing the rest from reference TRBV28 and TRBJ1-1, the complete variable domain is DVKVTQSSRYLVKRTGEKVFLECVQDMDHENMFWYRQDPGLGLRLIYFSYDVKMKEKGDIPEGYSVSREKKERFSLILESASTNQTSMYLCASSSPGQRRPEAFFGQGTRLTVV.

CDR3 nucleotides: TGCGCCAGCAGCCCCGGGAGTGAGCAGTTCTTC. Translation gives CASSPGSEQFF. This sequence joins TRBV4-1 and TRBJ2-1; TRBD2 is a possible D gene (6 bases). Trimming removed 4 bases from V and 9 bases from J, with 7 bases in between. The germline CDR1 and CDR2 sequences are MGHRA and YSYEKL. The CDR3 extends over 11 amino acids.

The CDR3 is CASLQTGAKNIQYF. The DNA for the CDR3 is TGTGCCAGTCTTCAAACGGGAGCCAAAAACATTCAGTACTTC. V and J are TRBV28 and TRBJ2-4; D gene unclear. The CDR3 has 14 amino acids. The germline CDR1 and CDR2 sequences are MDHEN and SYDVKM. Trimming removed 9 bases at V and 0 bases at J, with 12 bases between.

V is TRBV7-2 and J is TRBJ2-7, with D possibly matching TRBD2 (6 bases). Germline values: CDR1 SGHTA, CDR2 FQGNSA. CDR3 length: 15 amino acids. V was trimmed by 5 bases and J by 2 bases, leaving 16 bases between them. The CDR3 DNA reads TGTGCCAGCAGCGAGGGACTGGTTGGGCCCTACGAGCAGTACTTC. This codes for CASSEGLVGPYEQYF.

V gene TRBV7-9 combines with J gene TRBJ2-2; TRBD1 agrees at 9 bases. After removal of 3 bases from V and 4 bases from J, the junction contained 6 bases not matched to a gene. The CDR3 contains 16 residues. CDR1 is SEHNR, CDR2 FQNEAQ, per germline (reference sequence). CDR3 sequence: CASSFRLTGGTGELFF. CDR3 bases: TGTGCCAGCAGCTTTAGATTGACAGGGGGCACCGGGGAGCTGTTTTTT.

The chain couples TRBV4-2 to TRBJ2-3; D is perhaps TRBD2 (5 bases). Trimming took 7 bases from V and 6 from J, leaving 17 bases between them. The CDR3 runs to 14 residues. CDR1 and CDR2 (germline): LGHNA, YNFKEQ. The CDR3: CASTPGKGYDTQYF. The CDR3, as DNA: TGTGCCAGCACCCCCGGGAAGGGCTACGATACGCAGTATTTT.

This chain connects TRBV19 to TRBJ1-5; no clear D gene. Germline CDR1 is LNHDA and CDR2 is SQIVND (reference sequence). Deletions cut 5 bases from V and 6 bases from J, with 8 bases between. The CDR3 spans 12 residues. The CDR3: CASSLRGQPQHF. CDR3 DNA sequence: TGTGCCAGTAGTTTGAGAGGTCAGCCCCAGCATTTT.